This TCR beta chain was captured by sequencing in a study of blood T cell repertoires in COVID-19. Study at large: Both acute and convalescent COVID-19 samples were obtained from the United States, Italy and Spain. PBMCs, B-cell-depleted T cells, or T cells were the source of the cDNA or gDNA that made up the material.

The germline gives CDR1 SGHVS, CDR2 FQNEAQ. The CDR3 runs to 14 residues. V lost 1 base and J lost 8; bases outside the gene matches: 1. Original data processing: Cell counts per sample came from amplifying reference gene primers. TCRdb keeps only in-frame clones here, not all; method: immunoSEQ multiplex PCR. D and trimming were read from the DNA, whereas the V and J calls and clone size are those reported in that table. The sample includes 15,000 to 20,000 clones, around 90% of them seen just once. Sequencing used peripheral blood. The chain is built from TRBV7-8 and TRBJ2-3; the match to TRBD2 covers 12 bases. The TCR comes from a human donor in a cohort sampled during active COVID-19. The CDR3 sequence: CASSLELAGGTQYF. CDR3 nucleotides: TGTGCCAGCAGCTTAGAACTAGCGGGAGGTACGCAGTATTTT.